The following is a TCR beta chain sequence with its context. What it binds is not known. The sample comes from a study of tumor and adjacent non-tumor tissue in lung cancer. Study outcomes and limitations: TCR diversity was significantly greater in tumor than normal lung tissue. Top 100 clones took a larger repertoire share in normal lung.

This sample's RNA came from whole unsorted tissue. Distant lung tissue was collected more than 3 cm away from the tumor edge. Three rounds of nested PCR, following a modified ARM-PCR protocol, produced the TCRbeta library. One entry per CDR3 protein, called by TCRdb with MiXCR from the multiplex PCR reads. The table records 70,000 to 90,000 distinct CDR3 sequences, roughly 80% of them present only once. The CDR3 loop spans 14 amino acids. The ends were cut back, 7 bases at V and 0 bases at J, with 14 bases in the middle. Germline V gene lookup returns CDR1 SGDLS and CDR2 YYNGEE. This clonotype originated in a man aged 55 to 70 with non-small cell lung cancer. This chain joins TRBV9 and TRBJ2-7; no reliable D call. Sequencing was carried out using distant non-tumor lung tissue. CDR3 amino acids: CASGLDGDSYEQYF. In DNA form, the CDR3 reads TGTGCCAGCGGCTTGGACGGAGACTCCTACGAGCAGTACTTC.